This T cell receptor beta chain was captured in a study of regulatory T cells in long-lasting Graves disease. Building of the TCR beta libraries involved iRepertoire HTBI primers and Arm-PCR of CDR3 regions. TCRdb fed the multiplex PCR reads into MiXCR, producing one record per CDR3 protein. The table records more than 400,000 distinct CDR3 sequences, about a sixth of them present only once. The V gene lost 7 bases and the J gene lost 9 bases, with 31 bases spanning the gap. CDR1 LNHDA and CDR2 SQIVND come from the germline V gene (reference sequence). The CDR3 sequence is 17 residues long. This clonotype was found a few times. Time point specified: newly diagnosed GD, antithyroid drugs for less than 3 months. Following extraction of RNA from PBMCs, that RNA was used to make the TCR library. The data were also submitted as part of a second study, on T cells in Graves' hyperthyroidism and ophthalmopathy.

This sequence was found in a woman younger than 45 with Graves disease. The V and J genes are TRBV19 and TRBJ2-7; possibly TRBD2 for D (5 bases). The specimen was peripheral blood mononuclear cells (PBMCs), collected at new diagnosis, from a patient treated with antithyroid drugs. This CDR3 is CASNQSLLPGPTAGQYF. As DNA, the CDR3 is TGTGCCAGTAACCAATCCCTACTCCCTGGCCCCACGGCGGGGCAGTACTTC.